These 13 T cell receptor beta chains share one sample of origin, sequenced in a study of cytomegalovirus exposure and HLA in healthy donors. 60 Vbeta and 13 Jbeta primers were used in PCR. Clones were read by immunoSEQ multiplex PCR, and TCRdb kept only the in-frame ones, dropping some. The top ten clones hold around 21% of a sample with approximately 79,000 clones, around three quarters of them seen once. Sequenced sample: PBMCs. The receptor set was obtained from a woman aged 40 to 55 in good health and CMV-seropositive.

The CDR3 is CASKQGDQGYTF. Here the CDR3 DNA reads TGTGCCTCAAAACAGGGTGATCAAGGCTACACCTTC. The chain carries TRBV30 and TRBJ1-2; the D gene is possibly TRBD1 (6 bases). Germline loops: CDR1 GTSNPN, CDR2 SVGIG (reference sequence). The V end was cut by 7 bases, the J end by 8 bases, with 17 bases between. The CDR3 runs to 12 residues.

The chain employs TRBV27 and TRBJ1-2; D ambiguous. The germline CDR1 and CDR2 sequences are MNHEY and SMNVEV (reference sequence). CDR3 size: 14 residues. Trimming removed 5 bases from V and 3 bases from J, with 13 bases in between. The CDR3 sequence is CASSTSPRDYGYTF. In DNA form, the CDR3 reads TGTGCCAGCAGTACCTCCCCCCGGGACTATGGCTACACCTTC.

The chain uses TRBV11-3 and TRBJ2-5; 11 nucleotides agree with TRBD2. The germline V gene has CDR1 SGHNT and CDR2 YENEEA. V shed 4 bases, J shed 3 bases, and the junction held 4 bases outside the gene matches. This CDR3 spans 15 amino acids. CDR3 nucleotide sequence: TGTGCCAGCAGCTCTTTACTAGCGGGGGAAGAGACCCAGTACTTC. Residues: CASSSLLAGEETQYF.

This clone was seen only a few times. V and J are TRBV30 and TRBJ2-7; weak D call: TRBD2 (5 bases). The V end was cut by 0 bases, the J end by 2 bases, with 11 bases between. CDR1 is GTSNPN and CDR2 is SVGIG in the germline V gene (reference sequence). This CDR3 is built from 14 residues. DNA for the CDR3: TGTGCCTGGAGTGTAAGCGGCAGAGCCTACGAGCAGTACTTC. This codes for CAWSVSGRAYEQYF.

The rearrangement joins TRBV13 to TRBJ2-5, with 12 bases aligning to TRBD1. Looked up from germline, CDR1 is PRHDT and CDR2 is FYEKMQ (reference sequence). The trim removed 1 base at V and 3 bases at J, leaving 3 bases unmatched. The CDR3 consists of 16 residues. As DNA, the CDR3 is TGTGCCAGCAGCTTAGTGGGACAGGGGGCGAAAGAGACCCAGTACTTC. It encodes CASSLVGQGAKETQYF.

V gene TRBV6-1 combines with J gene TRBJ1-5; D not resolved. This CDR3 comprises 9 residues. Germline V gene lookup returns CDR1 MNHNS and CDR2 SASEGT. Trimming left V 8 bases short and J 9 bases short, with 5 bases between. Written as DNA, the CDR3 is TGTGCCAGCGCGGGGCCCCAGCATTTT. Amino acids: CASAGPQHF.

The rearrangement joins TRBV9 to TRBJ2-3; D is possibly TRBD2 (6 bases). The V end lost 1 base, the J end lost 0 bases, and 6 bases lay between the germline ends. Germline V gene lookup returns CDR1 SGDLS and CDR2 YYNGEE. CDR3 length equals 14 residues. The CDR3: CASSVSGSTDTQYF. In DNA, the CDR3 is TGTGCCAGCAGCGTAAGCGGGAGCACAGATACGCAGTATTTT.

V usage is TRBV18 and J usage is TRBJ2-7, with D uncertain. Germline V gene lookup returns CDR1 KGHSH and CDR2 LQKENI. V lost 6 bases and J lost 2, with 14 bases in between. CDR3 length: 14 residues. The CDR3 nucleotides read TGTGCCAGCTCTCCGGGTCCCAAGGCCTACGAGCAGTACTTC. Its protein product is CASSPGPKAYEQYF.

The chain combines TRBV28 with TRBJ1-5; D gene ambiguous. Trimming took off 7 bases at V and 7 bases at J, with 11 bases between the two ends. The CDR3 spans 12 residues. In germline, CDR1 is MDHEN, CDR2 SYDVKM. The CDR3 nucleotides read TGTGCCAGCAAAAGCGCTGAGCAGCCCCAGCATTTT. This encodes CASKSAEQPQHF.

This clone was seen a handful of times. CDR3 in DNA: TGTGCCAGCAGGCCGGCCCTCGGGACCGGGGAGCTGTTTTTT. The encoded protein is CASRPALGTGELFF. The chain carries TRBV6-5 and TRBJ2-2; no definite D call. From germline, CDR1 is MNHEY and CDR2 SVGAGI. Trimming left V 6 bases short and J 5 bases short, with 13 bases between. The CDR3 runs to 14 residues.

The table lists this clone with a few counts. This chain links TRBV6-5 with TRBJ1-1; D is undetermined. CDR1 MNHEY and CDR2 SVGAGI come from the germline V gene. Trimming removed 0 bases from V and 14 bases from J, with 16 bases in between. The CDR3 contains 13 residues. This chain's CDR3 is CASSYSIISRLFF. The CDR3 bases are TGTGCCAGCAGTTACTCGATTATCTCTAGACTCTTCTTT.

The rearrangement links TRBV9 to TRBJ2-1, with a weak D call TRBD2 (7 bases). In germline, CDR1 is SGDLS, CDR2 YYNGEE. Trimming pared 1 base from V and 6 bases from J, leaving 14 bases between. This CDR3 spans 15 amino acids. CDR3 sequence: CASSVSGGLGNEQFF. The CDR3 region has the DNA TGTGCCAGCAGCGTATCGGGGGGCCTGGGCAATGAGCAGTTCTTC.

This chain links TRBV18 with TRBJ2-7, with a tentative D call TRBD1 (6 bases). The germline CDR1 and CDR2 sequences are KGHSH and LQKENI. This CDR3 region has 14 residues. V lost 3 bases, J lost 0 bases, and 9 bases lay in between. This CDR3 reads CASSPDRSSYEQYF. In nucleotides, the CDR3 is TGTGCCAGCTCACCCGACAGGAGCTCCTACGAGCAGTACTTC.